Listed below are T cell receptor beta chains from one sample, sequenced in a study of T cell changes during pregnancy in multiple sclerosis. Data came from immunoSEQ multiplex PCR; TCRdb stores just in-frame clones and leaves some out. Of fewer than 50,000 clones in the sample, roughly 93% were seen once. The input for sequencing was CD8+ T cells from peripheral blood mononuclear cells, taken in the first trimester of pregnancy. Receptors were obtained from a female donor with multiple sclerosis, enrolled in a pregnancy study. CDR3s include the opening cysteine and the closing phenylalanine or tryptophan. A D gene is named only where the DNA matches it firmly. Not all rows give a size; the values are once, few, many and, for expanded clones, a class.

D gene	J gene	V gene	clone size	CDR3 protein	CDR3 DNA
.	TRBJ2-7	TRBV27	.	CASSKSTGYEQYF	TGTGCCAGCAGTAAATCGACAGGCTACGAGCAGTACTTC
.	TRBJ1-3	TRBV27	few	CASSLGQGSGNTIYF	TGTGCCAGCAGTTTAGGGCAGGGCTCTGGAAACACCATATATTTT
.	TRBJ1-1	TRBV7-6	.	CASSPVPRTEAFF	TGTGCCAGCAGCCCAGTTCCGAGGACTGAAGCTTTCTTT
TRBD2	TRBJ2-1	TRBV7-2	.	CASTGLAAEQFF	TGTGCCAGCACGGGACTAGCGGCCGAGCAGTTCTTC
.	TRBJ2-3	TRBV18	.	CASSRTDYTDTQYF	TGTGCCAGCTCACGGACGGACTACACAGATACGCAGTATTTT
.	TRBJ2-1	TRBV4-1	once	CASSQPAGARNNEQFF	TGCGCCAGCAGCCAACCGGCGGGGGCCAGGAACAATGAGCAGTTCTTC
.	TRBJ1-5	TRBV28	.	CASIGRGRPNQPQHF	TGTGCCAGCATCGGGAGGGGCAGACCCAATCAGCCCCAGCATTTT
.	TRBJ2-5	TRBV7-9	.	CASSSPQETQYF	TGTGCCAGCAGCTCTCCCCAGGAGACCCAGTACTTC
TRBD2	TRBJ2-3	TRBV16	.	CASSQYAGETDTQYF	TGTGCCAGCAGCCAATACGCGGGGGAAACAGATACGCAGTATTTT
.	TRBJ1-1	TRBV7-9	.	CATEGVGTEAFF	TGTGCCACTGAGGGGGTTGGAACTGAAGCTTTCTTT
.	TRBJ2-7	TRBV27	.	CASTDSSYEQYF	TGTGCCAGCACTGACAGCTCCTACGAGCAGTACTTC
.	TRBJ2-1	TRBV4-2	.	CASSPGTWNNEQFF	TGTGCCAGCAGCCCGGGAACATGGAACAATGAGCAGTTCTTC
.	TRBJ2-2	TRBV19	.	CAARVGTGELFF	TGTGCCGCACGGGTGGGCACCGGGGAGCTGTTTTTT
.	TRBJ1-1	TRBV5-4	.	CASSLTGSSAIEAFF	TGTGCCAGCAGCTTAACAGGGAGTTCGGCCATTGAAGCTTTCTTT